The 16 T cell receptor beta chains below were found in one sample sequenced in a study of radiotherapy plus CTLA-4 blockade in lung cancer. TCRdb keeps only in-frame clones here, not all; method: immunoSEQ multiplex PCR. The sample has roughly 98,000 clones, around 86% seen once. The sequenced sample was peripheral blood, obtained from a patient treated with radiotherapy plus ipilimumab. The receptors stem from a human donor with non-small cell lung cancer that progressed on radiotherapy plus ipilimumab.

The chain uses TRBV4-1 and TRBJ2-3, with D possibly matching TRBD2 (6 bases). This CDR3 is built from 14 residues. Trimming removed 3 bases from V and 0 bases from J, with 7 bases in between. Germline V gives CDR1 MGHRA, CDR2 YSYEKL. The CDR3 bases are TGCGCCAGCAGCCACGGACTAAGCACAGATACGCAGTATTTT. This encodes CASSHGLSTDTQYF.

This chain uses TRBV29-1 with TRBJ2-3, with D perhaps TRBD2 (8 bases). The V end lost 4 bases, the J end lost 5 bases, and 19 bases lay between the germline ends. Germline-derived CDR1 and CDR2 are SQVTM and ANQGSEA. The CDR3 covers 15 residues. In nucleotides, the CDR3 is TGCAGCGTTGTCCGGGAGGGGGCAAAGGGAGATACGCAGTATTTT. Protein sequence: CSVVREGAKGDTQYF.

This clone was found once. V usage is TRBV30 and J usage is TRBJ2-3; 10 bases fit TRBD2. The germline V gene encodes CDR1 GTSNPN and CDR2 SVGIG (reference sequence). The CDR3 length is 16 residues. With V trimmed by 2 bases and J by 2 bases, 7 bases remained unmatched. The CDR3 loop is CAWSRFTSGDTDTQYF. As DNA, the CDR3 is TGTGCCTGGAGTCGATTTACTAGCGGGGACACAGATACGCAGTATTTT. Based on the CDR3 plus reference TRBV30 and TRBJ2-3, the full variable domain is SQTIHQWPATLVQPVGSPLSLECTVEGTSNPNLYWYRQAAGRGLQLLFYSVGIGQISSEVPQNLSASRPQDRQFILSSKKLLLSDSGFYLCAWSRFTSGDTDTQYFGPGTRLTVL.

The V and J genes are TRBV19 and TRBJ1-5; D perhaps matches TRBD1 (5 bases). The germline CDR1 and CDR2 sequences are LNHDA and SQIVND (reference sequence). The CDR3 is made up of 15 amino acids. Between the trimmed V and J ends, which lost 7 bases and 1 base, there was a span of 14 bases. CDR3 nucleotides: TGTGCCAGTATATCAAGGGGCGGGAGCAATCAGCCCCAGCATTTT. Protein: CASISRGGSNQPQHF.

The V gene is TRBV2, the J gene TRBJ1-1, with D tentatively TRBD1 (5 bases). CDR3 size: 15 residues. Germline V CDR1 and CDR2: SNHLY, FYNNEI. The V and J ends lost 6 bases and 4 bases respectively, with 18 bases between them. As DNA, the CDR3 is TGTGCCAGCAGGGTTGGTGTGCCTGGGGGCACTGAAGCTTTCTTT. Its protein is CASRVGVPGGTEAFF. The whole variable domain, filled in from reference TRBV2 and TRBJ1-1, reads EPEVTQTPSHQVTQMGQEVILRCVPISNHLYFYWYRQILGQKVEFLVSFYNNEISEKSEIFDDQFSVERPDGSNFTLKIRSTKLEDSAMYFCASRVGVPGGTEAFFGQGTRLTVV.

The chain carries TRBV6-1 and TRBJ2-3; D gene uncertain. This CDR3 is built from 16 residues. Between the trimmed V and J ends, which lost 3 bases and 6 bases, there was a span of 19 bases. CDR1 MNHNS and CDR2 SASEGT come from the germline V gene. CDR3 in amino acids: CASSDTQVLSTDTQYF. In DNA, the CDR3 is TGTGCCAGCAGTGATACTCAGGTGCTTTCAACGGATACGCAGTATTTT.

V and J are TRBV2 and TRBJ2-5, with D tentatively TRBD2 (7 bases). This CDR3 region has 13 residues. V was cut by 6 bases and J by 9 bases, with 17 bases left in between. Germline V gene lookup returns CDR1 SNHLY and CDR2 FYNNEI. The CDR3 DNA is TGTGCCAGCAGGGGGGGGGCGCAAGGGGCCCAGTACTTC. Residues: CASRGGAQGAQYF.

This clone came up once. This chain joins TRBV27 and TRBJ2-5; 8 nucleotides line up with TRBD1. CDR3 size: 15 residues. CDR1 and CDR2 from the germline V gene are MNHEY and SMNVEV (reference sequence). J was trimmed by 2 bases and V by 4 bases; bases with no gene match: 6. The CDR3 DNA reads as TGTGCCAGCAGTTCCGGACAGGGTAAACAAGAGACCCAGTACTTC. Its protein product is CASSSGQGKQETQYF.

The chain joins TRBV15 to TRBJ2-5, with D perhaps matching TRBD2 (5 bases). Germline loops: CDR1 LNHNV, CDR2 YYDKDF (reference sequence). The CDR3 is made up of 12 amino acids. The V end was cut by 3 bases, the J end by 11 bases, with 13 bases between. The CDR3 loop is CATSSAGIRQYF. Here the CDR3 DNA reads TGTGCCACCAGCAGCGCCGGGATAAGGCAGTACTTC.

In this sample, this clone turned up once. Distinct nucleotide sequences in the sample also encode this CDR3. The genes are TRBV30 and TRBJ2-3; 14 positions agree with TRBD2. Unmatched junction bases numbered 12, after V lost 4 bases and J lost 9 bases. Germline V CDR1 and CDR2: GTSNPN, SVGIG (reference sequence). The CDR3 contains 16 residues. CDR3 region: CAWTQGLAGGGGTQYF. CDR3 coding DNA: TGTGCCTGGACCCAAGGACTAGCGGGGGGCGGGGGGACGCAGTATTTT.

The chain recombines TRBV6-6 with TRBJ1-6; D perhaps matches TRBD1 (5 bases). CDR3 size: 15 residues. Trimming stripped 5 bases from V and 2 bases from J, with 10 bases between. CDR1 and CDR2 from the germline V gene are MNHNY and SVGAGI (reference sequence). The CDR3 region is CASSPRQPYNSPLHF. The CDR3 DNA sequence: TGTGCCAGCAGTCCCAGACAGCCCTATAATTCACCCCTCCACTTT.

This clone was recorded a few times. This chain links TRBV5-8 with TRBJ2-1; 7 bases are a match to TRBD2. V lost 5 bases to trimming and J lost 6 bases; unmatched junction nucleotides: 8. There are 14 residues in the CDR3. CDR1 SGHTS and CDR2 YDEGEE come from the germline V gene. CDR3: CASRGGPVVNEQFF. The CDR3 DNA reads as TGTGCCAGCAGGGGAGGGCCCGTAGTCAATGAGCAGTTCTTC.

V usage is TRBV4-3 and J usage is TRBJ1-6, with TRBD1 identical over 10 bases. Germline V gene lookup returns CDR1 LGHNA and CDR2 YSLEER. With 7 bases clipped from V and 10 bases from J, the junction kept 10 bases outside the gene matches. The CDR3 length is 15 residues. The CDR3, as DNA: TGCGCCAGCAACCGATATCGGGACAGGGGATCACCCCTCCACTTT. The encoded protein is CASNRYRDRGSPLHF.

The V gene is TRBV30, the J gene TRBJ2-3; D ambiguous. This CDR3 has 14 amino acids. V was clipped by 0 bases and J by 2 bases, with 9 bases between them. Per germline, CDR1 GTSNPN and CDR2 SVGIG (reference sequence). Written as DNA, the CDR3 is TGTGCCTGGAGTGTCAGTTTATTCACAGATACGCAGTATTTT. Its protein product is CAWSVSLFTDTQYF.

The chain couples TRBV10-2 to TRBJ2-7; 9 nucleotides line up with TRBD1. The CDR3 loop spans 14 amino acids. V shed 6 bases, J shed 1 base, and the junction held 4 bases outside the gene matches. Germline V gene lookup returns CDR1 WSHSY and CDR2 SAAADI. The CDR3 sequence: CASRQDRGSYEQYF. The CDR3 DNA sequence: TGCGCCAGCAGACAGGACAGGGGTTCCTACGAGCAGTACTTC.

The chain recombines TRBV5-1 with TRBJ1-5; 10 bases line up with TRBD1. The J segment lost 2 bases and the V segment lost 4 bases, leaving 3 bases of the junction unmatched. CDR3 length equals 15 residues. CDR1 is SGHRS, CDR2 YFSETQ, per germline. For the CDR3, the DNA is TGCGCCAGCAGCCAGACAGGGGGCGGCAATCAGCCCCAGCATTTT. Translation gives CASSQTGGGNQPQHF.